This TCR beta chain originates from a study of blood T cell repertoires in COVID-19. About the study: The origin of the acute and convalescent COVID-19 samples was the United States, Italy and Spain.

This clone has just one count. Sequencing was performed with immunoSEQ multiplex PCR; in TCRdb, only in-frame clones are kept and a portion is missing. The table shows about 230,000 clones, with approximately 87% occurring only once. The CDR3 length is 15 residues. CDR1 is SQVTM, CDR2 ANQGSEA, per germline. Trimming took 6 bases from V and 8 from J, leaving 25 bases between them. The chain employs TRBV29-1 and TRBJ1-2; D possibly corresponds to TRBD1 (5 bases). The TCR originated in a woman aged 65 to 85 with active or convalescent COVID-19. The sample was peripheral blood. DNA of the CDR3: TGCAGCGTGAAGGGTGGGGCAGCCTCTTCTAGGGGCTACACCTTC. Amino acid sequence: CSVKGGAASSRGYTF.